The 24 T cell receptor beta chains reported below all come from one sample, sequenced in a study of blood T cell repertoires in COVID-19. Profiled with immunoSEQ multiplex PCR; TCRdb holds only in-frame clones, not every one. The top ten clones hold approximately 3% of a sample with roughly 87,000 clones, around 82% of them seen once. Input material: peripheral blood. These receptor sequences come from a woman aged 80 or older with COVID-19, enrolled during active disease.

The J gene is TRBJ2-5, the V gene TRBV11-1, with TRBD2 as a possible D gene (5 bases). With 2 bases removed from V and 7 bases from J, the gap between germline ends came to 5 bases. Germline V CDR1 and CDR2: SGHAT, FQDESV (reference sequence). The CDR3 spans 11 residues. The CDR3 nucleotides read TGTGCCAGCAGCTTAAGCGGGACCCAGTACTTC. The encoded protein is CASSLSGTQYF. The full variable domain, with the rest looked up from reference TRBV11-1 and TRBJ2-5, is EAEVAQSPRYKITEKSQAVAFWCDPISGHATLYWYRQILGQGPELLVQFQDESVVDDSQLPKDRFSAERLKGVDSTLKIQPAELGDSAMYLCASSLSGTQYFGPGTRLLVL.

The count of this clone is one. The chain employs TRBV7-2 and TRBJ2-5, with D maybe TRBD1 (5 bases). The CDR3 runs to 16 residues. The V gene lost 1 base and the J gene lost 3 bases, with 15 bases spanning the gap. The germline V gene encodes CDR1 SGHTA and CDR2 FQGNSA. CDR3 residues: CASSLDVPGQEETQYF. The CDR3 coding sequence is TGTGCCAGCAGCTTAGATGTCCCCGGACAAGAAGAGACCCAGTACTTC.

The chain employs TRBV27 and TRBJ2-1; 7 bases agree with TRBD2. The CDR3 has 15 residues. The V gene's germline CDR1 is MNHEY and CDR2 SMNVEV (reference sequence). With 2 bases clipped from V and 4 bases from J, the junction kept 5 bases outside the gene matches. The CDR3 DNA reads TGTGCCAGCAGTTTAGGTAGCGGGCTTTACAATGAGCAGTTCTTC. Translated: CASSLGSGLYNEQFF.

This chain connects TRBV2 to TRBJ1-4, with D perhaps matching TRBD1 (5 bases). The CDR3 length is 13 residues. From germline, CDR1 is SNHLY and CDR2 FYNNEI. The V gene lost 6 bases and the J gene lost 3 bases, with 8 bases spanning the gap. CDR3 protein: CASRTVANEKLFF. CDR3 DNA: TGTGCCAGCAGGACAGTTGCTAATGAAAAACTGTTTTTT.

The chain couples TRBV10-3 to TRBJ1-1; no reliable D call. The ends were cut back, 4 bases at V and 3 bases at J, with 21 bases in the middle. The CDR3 has 17 amino acids. Germline V gene sequence: CDR1 ENHRY, CDR2 SYGVKD. For the CDR3, the DNA is TGTGCCATCAGTGGACCCCCTCCCGGGTATAAGGACACTGAAGCTTTCTTT. Translated, it gives CAISGPPPGYKDTEAFF.

This rearrangement joins TRBV2 to TRBJ1-1, with 9 nucleotides matching TRBD1. Germline loops: CDR1 SNHLY, CDR2 FYNNEI. The CDR3 spans 14 residues. Trimming removed 6 bases from V and 4 bases from J; junction bases left unmatched: 6. The CDR3 sequence: CASRGDRVSTEAFF. In DNA form, the CDR3 reads TGTGCCAGCAGAGGGGACAGGGTCAGCACTGAAGCTTTCTTT.

This clone has a single count. V and J are TRBV18 and TRBJ2-3; D possibly corresponds to TRBD1 (6 bases). V shed 2 bases and J shed 2 bases, with 17 bases lying between them. The germline V gene has CDR1 KGHSH and CDR2 LQKENI. The CDR3 runs to 17 residues. The CDR3 is CASSPKSSTGNTDTQYF. The CDR3 DNA is TGTGCCAGCTCACCAAAATCATCCACAGGGAACACAGATACGCAGTATTTT. Full variable domain (outside the CDR3, taken from reference TRBV18 and TRBJ2-3): NAGVMQNPRHLVRRRGQEARLRCSPMKGHSHVYWYRQLPEEGLKFMVYLQKENIIDESGMPKERFSAEFPKEGPSILRIQQVVRGDSAAYFCASSPKSSTGNTDTQYFGPGTRLTVL.

This clone is a singleton in its sample. The chain has TRBV5-8 and TRBJ1-2; D uncertain. Germline assignment: CDR1 SGHTS and CDR2 YDEGEE. CDR3 size: 16 residues. V was clipped by 0 bases and J by 0 bases, with 12 bases between them. The DNA of the CDR3 is TGTGCCAGCAGCTTGGCCGGGATCCGGGCTAACTATGGCTACACCTTC. Translated, it gives CASSLAGIRANYGYTF.

The chain employs TRBV19 and TRBJ2-5; 12 bases match TRBD2. The germline V gene has CDR1 LNHDA and CDR2 SQIVND (reference sequence). There are 16 residues in the CDR3. The junction had 8 bases not matched to a gene; V was cut back by 6 bases and J by 3 bases. The CDR3 region is CASSPGLAGLKETQYF. CDR3 bases: TGTGCCAGTAGCCCGGGACTAGCGGGCCTTAAAGAGACCCAGTACTTC. The full variable domain, rest sourced from reference TRBV19 and TRBJ2-5, is DGGITQSPKYLFRKEGQNVTLSCEQNLNHDAMYWYRQDPGQGLRLIYYSQIVNDFQKGDIAEGYSVSREKKESFPLTVTSAQKNPTAFYLCASSPGLAGLKETQYFGPGTRLLVL.

V is TRBV28 and J is TRBJ1-2; D unclear. The CDR3 covers 12 residues. The germline V and J ends were trimmed by 7 bases and 4 bases, with 10 bases remaining between them. Germline lookup yields CDR1 MDHEN and CDR2 SYDVKM. The CDR3 here is CASTWGGYGYTF. The CDR3 DNA is TGTGCCAGCACCTGGGGAGGCTATGGCTACACCTTC.

J is TRBJ1-5 and V is TRBV6-5; D is perhaps TRBD1 (5 bases). V was clipped by 5 bases and J by 6 bases, with 11 bases between them. Germline V gene sequence: CDR1 MNHEY, CDR2 SVGAGI. The length of the CDR3 is 13 residues. CDR3 bases: TGTGCCAGCAGTCCAGTAACAGGTCAGCCCCAGCATTTT. Its translation is CASSPVTGQPQHF.

This chain joins TRBV2 and TRBJ1-5; D unresolved. CDR3 length: 12 residues. Between the trimmed V and J ends, which lost 3 bases and 9 bases, there was a span of 9 bases. In germline, CDR1 is SNHLY, CDR2 FYNNEI. The CDR3 sequence is CASSDILVPQHF. CDR3 in DNA: TGTGCCAGCAGTGACATATTAGTGCCCCAGCATTTT.

The V and J genes are TRBV7-3 and TRBJ2-3; a possible D gene is TRBD1 (5 bases). Germline V CDR1 and CDR2: SGHTA, FQGTGA. The CDR3 loop spans 15 amino acids. V lost 2 bases to trimming and J lost 0 bases, with 9 bases between them. The CDR3 here is CASSLLGASTDTQYF. In DNA form, the CDR3 reads TGTGCCAGCAGCTTACTAGGGGCGAGCACAGATACGCAGTATTTT. The variable domain in full, completed from reference TRBV7-3 and TRBJ2-3, reads GAGVSQTPSNKVTEKGKYVELRCDPISGHTALYWYRQSLGQGPEFLIYFQGTGAADDSGLPNDRFFAVRPEGSVSTLKIQRTERGDSAVYLCASSLLGASTDTQYFGPGTRLTVL.

The chain couples TRBV21-1 to TRBJ1-3; the DNA was not used to check the table's D call, TRBD1. TRBV21-1 is termed a pseudogene. The CDR3 runs to 17 residues. CDR3 sequence reads: CASSTGTGGCSGNTIYF. CDR3 DNA sequence: TGTGCCAGCAGCACGGGGACAGGGGGTTGCTCTGGAAACACCATATATTTT.

The chain carries TRBV15 and TRBJ2-3; D is possibly TRBD2 (5 bases). Germline V gene sequence: CDR1 LNHNV, CDR2 YYDKDF (reference sequence). This CDR3 has 15 residues. Trimming stripped 4 bases from V and 5 bases from J, with 16 bases between. CDR3 in DNA: TGTGCCACCAGCATTGGAGGAGTGTACAAAGATACGCAGTATTTT. This encodes CATSIGGVYKDTQYF.

The chain employs TRBV3-1 (or the pseudogene TRBV3-2) and TRBJ1-1, with 7 bases identical to TRBD1. V gave up 7 bases and J gave up 3 bases; unmatched junction bases: 5. Per germline, CDR1 LGHDT and CDR2 YNNKEL (reference sequence). The CDR3 spans 13 residues. The CDR3 region is CASIPTGYTEAFF. CDR3 in DNA: TGTGCCAGCATCCCGACAGGGTACACTGAAGCTTTCTTT.

For this clone: Within the sample, other DNA sequences also encode this same CDR3. The V gene is TRBV27, the J gene TRBJ2-7, with 8 bases lining up with TRBD2. CDR1 and CDR2 from the germline V gene are MNHEY and SMNVEV (reference sequence). V trimming: 5 bases; J trimming: 4 bases; junction bases outside the gene matches: 7. The CDR3 length is 14 residues. CDR3 protein: CASSPRTSRYEQYF. CDR3 bases: TGTGCCAGCAGTCCACGGACTAGCCGGTACGAGCAGTACTTC.

Only one count was recorded for this clone. V and J are TRBV20-1 and TRBJ2-1, with D maybe TRBD2 (7 bases). The CDR3 covers 11 residues. Germline CDR1 reads DFQATT; CDR2 reads SNEGSKA (reference sequence). Trimming removed 3 bases at V and 12 bases at J, with 12 bases between. The CDR3 here is CSASVGGRQFF. For the CDR3, the DNA is TGCAGTGCTAGTGTCGGGGGGCGGCAGTTCTTC.

The rearrangement links TRBV3-1 (or the pseudogene TRBV3-2) to TRBJ2-1; a weak D match, TRBD1 (5 bases). The V and J ends lost 5 bases and 6 bases respectively, with 14 bases between them. Germline V CDR1 and CDR2: LGHDT, YNNKEL (reference sequence). The CDR3 is made up of 14 amino acids. CDR3 coding DNA: TGTGCCAGCAGCAAAACCCCAAGGGGCAATGAGCAGTTCTTC. Its protein is CASSKTPRGNEQFF.

The V gene is TRBV11-2, the J gene TRBJ2-7; D gene unclear. CDR1 is SGHAT and CDR2 is FQNNGV in the germline V gene. This CDR3 is built from 14 residues. The V and J ends lost 0 bases and 2 bases respectively, with 8 bases between them. CDR3 sequence (DNA): TGTGCCAGCAGCTTAGAGGCAGTCGCCTACGAGCAGTACTTC. Amino acid sequence: CASSLEAVAYEQYF.

The chain recombines TRBV5-1 with TRBJ2-2; 12 bases line up with TRBD2. The CDR3 has 16 amino acids. J gave up 6 bases and V 5 bases, and 8 bases lay outside the gene matches. CDR1 SGHRS and CDR2 YFSETQ come from the germline V gene. CDR3 DNA: TGCGCCAGCAGAGCGAGCCTAGCGGGAGGGCCCGGGGAGCTGTTTTTT. Its protein product is CASRASLAGGPGELFF.

V usage is TRBV18 and J usage is TRBJ2-5; 8 bases align to TRBD1. CDR3 length equals 14 residues. The trim removed 3 bases at V and 5 bases at J, leaving 5 bases unmatched. Germline V CDR1 and CDR2: KGHSH, LQKENI. CDR3 DNA: TGTGCCAGCTCACCGCAGGGGGCTTTGGAGACCCAGTACTTC. Translating it yields CASSPQGALETQYF.

The CDR3 reads CASSLLAGAGNEQYF. For the CDR3, the DNA is TGCGCCAGCAGCTTGTTAGCGGGGGCAGGGAACGAGCAGTACTTC. The chain combines TRBV5-1 with TRBJ2-7; 9 bases line up with TRBD2. The CDR3 sequence is 15 residues long. CDR1 and CDR2 from the germline V gene are SGHRS and YFSETQ. V lost 1 base and J lost 5; bases outside the gene matches: 7.

This clone occurred once. The chain is built from TRBV24-1 and TRBJ2-1; 9 bases map to TRBD1. Trimming took 0 bases from V and 6 from J; bases not matched to a gene: 5. The CDR3 runs to 16 residues. CDR1 is KGHDR and CDR2 is SFDVKD in the germline V gene. The CDR3 protein is CATSDLGTGRTNEQFF. In DNA form, the CDR3 reads TGTGCCACCAGTGATTTGGGGACAGGGCGGACCAATGAGCAGTTCTTC.